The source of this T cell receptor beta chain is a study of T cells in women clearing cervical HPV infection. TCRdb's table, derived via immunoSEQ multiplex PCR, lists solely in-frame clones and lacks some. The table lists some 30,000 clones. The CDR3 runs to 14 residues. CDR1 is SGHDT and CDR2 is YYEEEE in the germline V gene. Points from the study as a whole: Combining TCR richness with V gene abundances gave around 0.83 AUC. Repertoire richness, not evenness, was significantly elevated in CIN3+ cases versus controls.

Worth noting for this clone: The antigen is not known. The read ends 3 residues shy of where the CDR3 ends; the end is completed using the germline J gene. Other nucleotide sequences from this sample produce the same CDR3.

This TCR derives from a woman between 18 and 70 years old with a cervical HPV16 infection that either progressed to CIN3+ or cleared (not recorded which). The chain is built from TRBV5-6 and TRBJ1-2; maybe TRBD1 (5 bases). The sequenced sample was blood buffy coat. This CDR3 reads CASSRDHSGFGYTF. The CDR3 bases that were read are TGTGCCAGCAGTCGGGATCACTCAGGGTTCGGT.